This T cell receptor beta chain appears in the sequencing data of a study of T-cell memory formation after mild COVID-19 (dated by TCRdb to the early 2020s). In the study overall: Most TCR sequence clusters were specific to one of the two donors. In a couple of donors, T-cell clones that expanded and contracted after mild COVID-19 were tracked by sequencing TCRalpha and TCRbeta repertoires over time. Two young, previously healthy adult volunteers made up the cohort, one male and one female.

The run used an Illumina NovaSeq 6000. TCRalpha and TCRbeta cDNA libraries were built by 5'RACE with constant-segment primers, adding sample barcodes and unique molecular identifiers. RNA was extracted from every sample with Trizol reagent. Library amplification was performed in two PCR steps, and a second sample barcode and Illumina TruSeq adapters were introduced in the second step. Sequencing of the libraries was done on an Illumina NovaSeq, producing 2 x 150 bp paired-end reads. The study's processing was this. With migec v1.2.7, reads were demultiplexed and then collapsed into UMI-guided consensus sequences. Using mixcr v2.1.11, UMI consensuses were aligned to TRA and TRB V and J templates and then assembled into clonotypes. Expanded or contracted clonotypes were those called significant by both edgeR and NoisET, with noise models trained on biological replicates. edgeR calls used a false discovery rate-adjusted p below 0.01 and a log2 fold-change threshold of 1. PCA with hierarchical clustering of max-normalized trajectories of the 1000 most abundant clonotypes was used as exploratory dynamics analysis. Separately sequenced CD4+ and CD8+ repertoires were used to assign a CD4 or CD8 phenotype to each responding clone. TCRdb trimmed public reads at Q25 via fastp, called clones via MiXCR and kept in-frame beta chains. Here each entry gathers all rows of one CDR3 protein and keeps the most common genes and DNA. The V and J calls here are based on TCRdb, not the publication. Recorded for this sample are 290,000 or so distinct CDR3 sequences; 15% to 20% of them occurred a single time. More than 20% of the sample rests with the top ten.

The paper as a whole reports these results and caveats: Contracting CD4+ clones were found mainly in CM and EM memory subsets, while CD8+ clones were enriched in EMRA. Some responding clones were detected in pre-infection memory, which suggested that pre-existing cross-reactive memory T cells had joined the SARS-CoV-2 response. From day 15 to 85, contracting clones showed balanced CD4/CD8 phenotypes, whereas a second wave of clones that expanded from day 15 to 37 leaned towards CD4+. SARS-CoV-2 specificity of the second-wave clones peaking on day 37 was not confirmed. Only two mild cases were covered by the study, and larger cohorts that include severe cases with pre-infection samples were considered necessary.

On this clonotype itself: Its antigen has not been determined. No base qualities exist here, and no much larger clone lies one base off it.

For this chain, trimming is 6 bases at the V end and 1 base at the J end, and the number of junction bases without a gene match is 7. CDR1 and CDR2 (DFQATT, SNEGSKA) derive from the germline V gene (reference sequence). Taken from cysteine to phenylalanine, the CDR3 has 15 residues. Only CDR3 DNA remains: 45 bases, in frame from the first base. PBMCs were isolated by Ficoll-Paque density gradient centrifugation. Recombination linked TRBV20-1 to TRBJ2-4; TRBD1 agrees with 9 junctional bases. This clonotype was obtained from a young man who had mild COVID-19 (a few samples of this study predate the infection). The sample titles of this study are shuffled in the database, so cell type and time point are left out; the donor was told from shared clones. Sequencing used PBMCs or a T cell subset sorted from them (not recorded which). The DNA sequence is TGCAGTGCCATTACAGGGGGCGGCGCCAAAAACATTCAGTACTTC. Protein translation: CSAITGGGAKNIQYF.